This T cell receptor beta chain emerged from a study of blood T cell repertoires in COVID-19. Source study methods: Estimation of nucleated cell counts was performed using reference gene primer amplification. Produced via immunoSEQ multiplex PCR; TCRdb's table is partial and in-frame only. The V and J calls and clone size were taken over from that table, and D and trimming were inferred from the DNA. The sample consists of around 500,000 clones, 70% to 90% of them appearing once. Recruits, aged roughly 18 to 95 years, lived in 25 or so US areas. V lost 5 bases, J lost 8 bases, and 15 bases lay in between. This CDR3 has 13 amino acids. Germline CDR1 and CDR2: SGHVS and FQNEAQ. This clone was seen a handful of times.

Sequencing input: PBMCs or T cells enriched from blood (not recorded which). This clonotype originated in a woman aged 55-70 years who had recovered from COVID-19. The chain employs TRBV7-8 and TRBJ1-2; a possible D gene is TRBD1 (5 bases). The CDR3 sequence is CASSHTREEGYTF. The CDR3 region has the DNA TGTGCCAGCAGCCATACCAGGGAGGAAGGCTACACCTTC. The full variable domain, in which reference TRBV7-8 and TRBJ1-2 provide the parts outside the CDR3, is GAGVSQSPRYKVAKRGQDVALRCDPISGHVSLFWYQQALGQGPEFLTYFQNEAQLDKSGLPSDRFFAERPEGSVSTLKIQRTQQEDSAVYLCASSHTREEGYTFGSGTRLTVV.